This passage covers 25 T cell receptor beta chains from one sample sequenced in a study of T cell repertoires in cytomegalovirus infection (dated by TCRdb to between 2018 and 2021). Reads for this sample came from an Illumina HiSeq 1500. TCRdb redid the processing of the public reads, applying fastp at Q25 and MiXCR, and retained in-frame beta chains. Every CDR3 protein is listed once, alongside the most common genes and DNA of its rows. Here the sample has around 320,000 distinct CDR3 sequences; over 7.5% occur a single time. The ten largest clones take up 4.3% of the sample. Sequencing was performed on PBMCs. The receptors derive from a human donor in good health (CMV status not recorded). Some clones in this sample may be carry-over from other donors' samples.

This clonotype was seen only a few times. The rearrangement joins TRBV6-6 to TRBJ1-5; a weak D match, TRBD1 (5 bases). V gave up 4 bases and J gave up 2 bases, with 15 bases separating them. The CDR3 has 16 residues. CDR1 and CDR2 (germline): MNHNY, SVGAGI (reference sequence). The CDR3 region is CASSSVTVLGNQPQHF. DNA for the CDR3: TGTGCCAGCAGTTCAGTGACAGTATTAGGCAATCAGCCCCAGCATTTT.

This clonotype was seen repeatedly, ten times or more. The V and J genes are TRBV28 and TRBJ2-7, with D hard to call. V was clipped by 9 bases and J by 1 base, with 13 bases between them. CDR1 and CDR2 from the germline V gene are MDHEN and SYDVKM. This CDR3 is built from 13 residues. CDR3 region: CASTLTLSYEQYF. The CDR3 region has the DNA TGTGCCAGTACCTTGACTCTATCCTACGAGCAGTACTTC.

The table lists this clonotype with many counts. The V call is TRBV4-2, the J call TRBJ2-1, with 8 positions matching TRBD2. The CDR3 consists of 18 residues. Trimming took 0 bases from V and 4 from J; bases not matched to a gene: 11. Germline V gene lookup returns CDR1 LGHNA and CDR2 YNFKEQ. Here the CDR3 DNA reads TGTGCCAGCAGCCAAGATCTTGGGATAGCGGGGAGATACAATGAGCAGTTCTTC. Translation: CASSQDLGIAGRYNEQFF.

This clonotype was detected a few times. This sequence joins TRBV19 and TRBJ2-7; 8 bases align to TRBD2. Germline CDR1 is LNHDA and CDR2 is SQIVND (reference sequence). The CDR3 has 14 residues. The V and J ends lost 7 bases and 4 bases, in that order; junction bases with no gene match: 9. CDR3 sequence reads: CASKRGRGTYEQYF. CDR3 nucleotide sequence: TGTGCCAGTAAGCGGGGGCGCGGAACTTACGAGCAGTACTTC.

This clonotype was seen repeatedly, ten times or more. The chain joins TRBV5-5 to TRBJ1-4, with no clear D. Between the trimmed V and J ends, which lost 5 bases and 0 bases, there was a span of 20 bases. The length of the CDR3 is 18 residues. Germline CDR1 and CDR2: SGHKS and YYEKEE (reference sequence). The CDR3 spells CASSFQMSLHSTNEKLFF. CDR3 nucleotide sequence: TGTGCCAGCAGTTTCCAGATGAGCCTCCACTCAACTAATGAAAAACTGTTTTTT.

The table lists this clonotype with many counts. The CDR3 DNA follows: TGCGCCAGCAGCCAAGGTCAAAGTCGGACCGGGGAGCTGTTTTTT. This gives the protein CASSQGQSRTGELFF. The J gene is TRBJ2-2, the V gene TRBV4-3; D is unresolved. The ends were cut back, 1 base at V and 5 bases at J, with 11 bases in the middle. Germline V gene sequence: CDR1 LGHNA, CDR2 YSLEER. CDR3 size: 15 residues.

This clonotype has a handful of counts. V gene TRBV28 combines with J gene TRBJ1-1; D may be TRBD1 (5 bases). This CDR3 is 12 amino acids long. The germline V gene encodes CDR1 MDHEN and CDR2 SYDVKM. V lost 3 bases to trimming and J lost 10 bases, with 12 bases between them. The CDR3 reads CASSFGRRGAFF. As DNA, the CDR3 is TGTGCCAGCAGTTTTGGACGAAGGGGAGCTTTCTTT.

Only a few counts were recorded for this clonotype. The chain has TRBV5-1 and TRBJ1-4; D possibly corresponds to TRBD1 (6 bases). The CDR3 length is 16 residues. V lost 3 bases and J lost 5, with 17 bases in between. Germline CDR1 and CDR2: SGHRS and YFSETQ. The CDR3: CASSSRQDSSNEKLFF. In DNA form, the CDR3 reads TGCGCCAGCAGCTCCCGACAGGACAGCTCAAATGAAAAACTGTTTTTT.

This clonotype was observed many times. This chain joins TRBV6-2 or TRBV6-3 and TRBJ2-5; D is perhaps TRBD2 (6 bases). The V gene lost 5 bases and the J gene lost 2 bases, with 9 bases spanning the gap. CDR1 MNHEY and CDR2 SVGEGT come from the germline V gene. This CDR3 spans 13 amino acids. In DNA form, the CDR3 reads TGTGCCAGCAGTGGGACTGCACAAGAGACCCAGTACTTC. It specifies CASSGTAQETQYF.

The CDR3 here is CATLLGDTQYF. CDR3 coding DNA: TGTGCCACTCTCCTAGGGGATACGCAGTATTTT. The chain joins TRBV6-1 to TRBJ2-3; D uncertain. V was cut by 10 bases and J by 6 bases, with 11 bases left in between. CDR1 and CDR2 (germline): MNHNS, SASEGT. The CDR3 totals 11 residues.

V is TRBV29-1 and J is TRBJ1-1; a weak D match, TRBD1 (6 bases). The germline V and J ends were trimmed by 5 bases and 1 base, with 11 bases remaining between them. Germline assignment: CDR1 SQVTM and CDR2 ANQGSEA. The CDR3 sequence is 13 residues long. DNA of the CDR3: TGCAGCGTTTGGGGACATCCGAACACTGAAGCTTTCTTT. Its translation: CSVWGHPNTEAFF.

Only a few counts were recorded for this clonotype. The gene calls are TRBV14 and TRBJ2-5; TRBD1 might be the D (6 bases). Trimming removed 3 bases at V and 4 bases at J, with 39 bases between. CDR1 and CDR2 (germline): SGHDN, FVKESK. The CDR3 has 23 residues. CDR3 coding DNA: TGTGCCAGCAGCCAGGAAAGGGTCGATCACAGGGTTTTAGCAAAGAAGAATCGAGAGACCCAGTACTTC. Translation gives CASSQERVDHRVLAKKNRETQYF.

In this sample, this clonotype turned up a few times. This sequence joins TRBV6-5 and TRBJ2-6, with D hard to call. Trimming took 2 bases from V and 0 from J, leaving 14 bases between them. Germline CDR1 and CDR2: MNHEY and SVGAGI. The CDR3 extends over 18 amino acids. CDR3 amino acids: CASSYDTPHSSGANVLTF. Written as DNA, the CDR3 is TGTGCCAGCAGTTACGATACCCCCCATTCCTCTGGGGCCAACGTCCTGACTTTC.

This clonotype has just a few counts. The chain is built from TRBV28 and TRBJ2-1; TRBD2 matches 13 bases. Trimming removed 5 bases from V and 7 bases from J; junction bases left unmatched: 5. The length of the CDR3 is 15 residues. Germline values: CDR1 MDHEN, CDR2 SYDVKM. Here the CDR3 reads CASSTGTSGINEQFF. The DNA of the CDR3 is TGTGCCAGCAGTACCGGGACTAGCGGGATTAATGAGCAGTTCTTC.

CDR3 nucleotides: TGTGCCAGCAGCTTGGATGGACTAGCGGAAACAGATACGCAGTATTTT. Its translation is CASSLDGLAETDTQYF. The chain combines TRBV5-5 with TRBJ2-3, with 10 bases that match TRBD2. The CDR3 spans 16 residues. V lost 0 bases and J lost 3; bases outside the gene matches: 4. Germline assignment: CDR1 SGHKS and CDR2 YYEKEE (reference sequence).

This clonotype occurred a few times. The chain is built from TRBV7-9 and TRBJ2-7; unclear D gene. V gave up 3 bases and J gave up 0 bases, with 9 bases separating them. Germline V gene lookup returns CDR1 SEHNR and CDR2 FQNEAQ (reference sequence). There are 14 residues in the CDR3. The CDR3 nucleotides are TGTGCCAGCAGCTTCGGAACCCTCTCCTACGAGCAGTACTTC. Protein product: CASSFGTLSYEQYF.

This clonotype was counted ten times or more. V is TRBV19 and J is TRBJ1-1; the match to TRBD1 covers 9 bases. The CDR3 has 15 amino acids. V gave up 7 bases and J gave up 3 bases; unmatched junction bases: 9. Germline CDR1 and CDR2: LNHDA and SQIVND (reference sequence). The chain's CDR3 is CASTIPGQGYTEAFF. The CDR3 DNA reads TGTGCCAGTACCATTCCGGGACAGGGATACACTGAAGCTTTCTTT.

Notes on this clonotype: Its ends do not fully match the called genes, so a read error is possible. The J gene is TRBJ1-1, the V gene TRBV28; D is uncertain. From germline, CDR1 is MDHEN and CDR2 SYDVKM. The CDR3 loop spans 13 amino acids. The CDR3 nucleotides are TGTGCCCGCAGTTTAAGAGGGAACACTGAAGCTTTCTTT. Its protein product is CARSLRGNTEAFF.

Regarding this clonotype: Just one base apart from a much larger clone, this may be a read error. The chain uses TRBV7-2 and TRBJ2-1, with unresolved D. CDR1 and CDR2 (germline): SGHTA, FQGNSA. The CDR3 loop spans 14 amino acids. The CDR3 DNA sequence: TGTGCCAGCAGCCCCACCCCCCAGTACAATGGGCAGTTCTTC. Amino acids: CASSPTPQYNGQFF.

A few counts support this clonotype. In DNA, the CDR3 is TGCAGTGCCGTTGGGCTAGCGGGAGCCCACTACGAGCAGTACTTC. It encodes CSAVGLAGAHYEQYF. The chain employs TRBV20-1 and TRBJ2-7; 10 positions agree with TRBD2. The V and J ends lost 6 bases and 3 bases, in that order; junction bases with no gene match: 11. Germline-derived CDR1 and CDR2 are DFQATT and SNEGSKA (reference sequence). The CDR3 extends over 15 amino acids.

The chain employs TRBV11-3 and TRBJ2-1, with D possibly TRBD1 on 6 matching bases. Germline assignment: CDR1 SGHNT and CDR2 YENEEA. This CDR3 has 17 residues. The V end lost 6 bases, the J end lost 4 bases, and 22 bases lay between the germline ends. CDR3 sequence reads: CASSTGKRNRGYNEQFF. CDR3 coding DNA: TGTGCCAGCAGTACAGGGAAGAGGAATAGGGGATACAATGAGCAGTTCTTC.

This clonotype was recorded at least ten times. The chain is built from TRBV6-5 and TRBJ2-2; possibly TRBD1 or TRBD2 for D (5 bases each). CDR1 is MNHEY and CDR2 is SVGAGI in the germline V gene. There are 16 residues in the CDR3. The V end was cut by 2 bases, the J end by 7 bases, with 17 bases between. This chain's CDR3 is CASSYQGLITGGELFF. The DNA of the CDR3 is TGTGCCAGCAGTTACCAAGGACTTATAACAGGCGGGGAGCTGTTTTTT.

This clonotype was seen more than once but under ten times. The rearrangement links TRBV19 to TRBJ2-7, with 8 bases lining up with TRBD1. The CDR3 length is 14 residues. V trimming: 6 bases; J trimming: 6 bases; junction bases outside the gene matches: 10. Looked up from germline, CDR1 is LNHDA and CDR2 is SQIVND (reference sequence). The CDR3 nucleotides are TGTGCCAGTAGCCGAGACAGGGGAGTAGGCGAGCAGTACTTC. It translates to CASSRDRGVGEQYF.

The table lists this clonotype with many counts. V gene TRBV2 combines with J gene TRBJ1-2; D not resolved. The germline V and J ends were trimmed by 7 bases and 0 bases, with 15 bases remaining between them. The CDR3 is 15 residues long. Germline assignment: CDR1 SNHLY and CDR2 FYNNEI. CDR3 sequence (DNA): TGTGCCAGCAAACCAGACTCAACAGCTAACTATGGCTACACCTTC. Its protein product is CASKPDSTANYGYTF.

The chain uses TRBV5-4 and TRBJ2-1, with a possible D match to TRBD2 (5 bases). The CDR3 runs 12 residues. CDR1 and CDR2 from the germline V gene are SGHNT and YYREEE (reference sequence). CDR3 in DNA: TGTGCAATGCTTTCTAGCCGCAATGAGCAGTTCTTC. Translation gives CAMLSSRNEQFF.